The 26 T cell receptor beta chains in this list originate from one sample, sequenced in a study of cytomegalovirus exposure and HLA in healthy donors. PCR involved 60 Vbeta and 13 Jbeta primers. The method was immunoSEQ multiplex PCR; TCRdb's version includes in-frame clones alone and lacks a portion of them. The sample contains about 210,000 clones, about 80% of which appear only once. Sequencing was performed on PBMCs. Every receptor here comes from a man aged 40-55 years in good health and CMV-seropositive.

The V gene is TRBV4-2, the J gene TRBJ2-1; TRBD2 is a possible D gene (5 bases). CDR3 size: 15 residues. The V and J ends lost 0 bases and 7 bases respectively, with 13 bases between them. CDR1 and CDR2 (germline): LGHNA, YNFKEQ. This CDR3 is CASSQEASWRNEQFF. For the CDR3, the DNA is TGTGCCAGCAGCCAAGAGGCGTCATGGAGGAATGAGCAGTTCTTC.

The chain is built from TRBV19 and TRBJ2-3; the D gene is possibly TRBD1 (5 bases). The length of the CDR3 is 15 residues. Germline V gene lookup returns CDR1 LNHDA and CDR2 SQIVND (reference sequence). V was pared by 6 bases and J by 2 bases, with 15 bases between. This chain's CDR3 is CASSDRGHNTDTQYF. CDR3 coding DNA: TGTGCCAGTAGCGATCGAGGACACAACACAGATACGCAGTATTTT.

This clone was recorded only once. V usage is TRBV7-3 and J usage is TRBJ2-1, with TRBD2 matching 10 bases. With V trimmed by 5 bases and J by 6 bases, 10 bases remained unmatched. From germline, CDR1 is SGHTA and CDR2 FQGTGA. CDR3 length equals 16 residues. CDR3 sequence: CASSPNPLAGPNEQFF. CDR3 coding DNA: TGTGCCAGCAGCCCAAATCCACTAGCGGGGCCCAATGAGCAGTTCTTC.

The rearrangement joins TRBV27 to TRBJ2-5; TRBD2 agrees at 8 bases. V gave up 6 bases and J gave up 5 bases; unmatched junction bases: 8. The CDR3 runs 14 residues. Per the germline V gene, CDR1 is MNHEY and CDR2 is SMNVEV (reference sequence). CDR3 coding DNA: TGTGCCAGCAGCTCACGGGGGGGCAGGGAGACCCAGTACTTC. It yields the protein CASSSRGGRETQYF.

The sample holds a few counts of this clone. The chain couples TRBV6-6 to TRBJ2-2; 8 positions match TRBD2. V was pared by 6 bases and J by 0 bases, with 3 bases of the junction left unmatched. CDR1 and CDR2 (germline): MNHNY, SVGAGI (reference sequence). The CDR3 contains 15 residues. CDR3 amino acids: CASSPGRANTGELFF. CDR3 bases: TGTGCCAGCAGCCCCGGGAGGGCGAACACCGGGGAGCTGTTTTTT.

As concerns this clone: Other nucleotide sequences from this sample produce the same CDR3. V usage is TRBV6-1 and J usage is TRBJ2-1, with TRBD2 identical over 13 bases. CDR3 length: 15 residues. Per germline, CDR1 MNHNS and CDR2 SASEGT. The V segment lost 6 bases and the J segment 4 bases; nucleotides outside the gene matches: 3. DNA for the CDR3: TGTGCCAGCAGCCCGGGACTAGCGGGGTACAATGAGCAGTTCTTC. This codes for CASSPGLAGYNEQFF.

CDR3 amino acids: CASSSAGNQPQHF. The CDR3 nucleotides read TGCGCCAGCAGCTCGGCAGGGAATCAGCCCCAGCATTTT. The chain uses TRBV10-1 and TRBJ1-5, with D possibly matching TRBD1 (5 bases). Trimming stripped 6 bases from V and 4 bases from J, with 10 bases between. CDR1 and CDR2 from the germline V gene are WNHNN and SYGVQD (reference sequence). The CDR3 runs 13 residues.

The V gene is TRBV21-1, the J gene TRBJ1-5; the DNA was not used to check the table's D call, TRBD1. TRBV21-1 is termed a pseudogene. The CDR3 loop spans 16 amino acids. The CDR3 DNA sequence: TGTGCCAGCAGCAACCAAACTACAGGGAACCATCAGCCCCAGCATTTT. Translation: CASSNQTTGNHQPQHF.

This chain connects TRBV19 to TRBJ1-5; no firm D call. This CDR3 region has 15 residues. V dropped 2 bases and J dropped 2 bases, with 10 bases sitting between them. Germline CDR1 LNHDA, CDR2 SQIVND (reference sequence). DNA for the CDR3: TGTGCCAGTAGTATACCTACGTCGGGCAATCAGCCCCAGCATTTT. Translating gives CASSIPTSGNQPQHF.

The J gene is TRBJ2-7, the V gene TRBV11-3; TRBD1 might be the D (5 bases). Germline V CDR1 and CDR2: SGHNT, YENEEA. V lost 0 bases to trimming and J lost 6 bases, with 12 bases between them. The CDR3 is 14 residues long. CDR3 sequence reads: CASSLEGRASEQYV. DNA for the CDR3: TGTGCCAGCAGCTTAGAGGGCAGGGCCTCCGAGCAGTACGTC.

The V gene is TRBV11-2, the J gene TRBJ2-7; no reliable D call. CDR1 is SGHAT, CDR2 FQNNGV, per germline. The CDR3 is 14 amino acids. The V and J ends lost 0 bases and 5 bases respectively, with 11 bases between them. CDR3 nucleotides: TGTGCCAGCAGCTTAGATAGCCTATCCGACGAGCAGTACTTC. Protein: CASSLDSLSDEQYF.

The V call is TRBV7-9, the J call TRBJ2-3; D call uncertain. Germline CDR1 and CDR2: SEHNR and FQNEAQ (reference sequence). The V and J ends lost 2 bases and 0 bases respectively, with 12 bases between them. CDR3 length equals 16 residues. The CDR3 protein is CASSLNSRSSTDTQYF. The CDR3 DNA reads TGTGCCAGCAGCTTAAATAGCCGCTCAAGCACAGATACGCAGTATTTT. Variable domain in full (rest from reference TRBV7-9 and TRBJ2-3): DTGVSQNPRHKITKRGQNVTFRCDPISEHNRLYWYRQTLGQGPEFLTYFQNEAQLEKSRLLSDRFSAERPKGSFSTLEIQRTEQGDSAMYLCASSLNSRSSTDTQYFGPGTRLTVL.

The V gene is TRBV11-2, the J gene TRBJ1-4, with 7 positions matching TRBD1. Unmatched junction bases numbered 9, after V lost 1 base and J lost 4 bases. Per the germline V gene, CDR1 is SGHAT and CDR2 is FQNNGV. The CDR3 has 17 amino acids. CDR3 protein: CASSLGGRGQSNEKLFF. The CDR3 nucleotides are TGTGCCAGCAGCTTAGGGGGTAGGGGGCAGAGTAATGAAAAACTGTTTTTT.

J is TRBJ2-3 and V is TRBV29-1; unclear D gene. Germline V gives CDR1 SQVTM, CDR2 ANQGSEA. The ends were cut back, 1 base at V and 4 bases at J, with 3 bases in the middle. This CDR3 is 11 amino acids long. Here the CDR3 reads CSVEAADTQYF. CDR3 sequence (DNA): TGCAGCGTTGAAGCTGCAGATACGCAGTATTTT.

This sequence joins TRBV27 and TRBJ2-7, with 8 bases lining up with TRBD2. The V segment lost 2 bases and the J segment 6 bases; nucleotides outside the gene matches: 6. CDR3 length: 14 residues. Germline loops: CDR1 MNHEY, CDR2 SMNVEV (reference sequence). Written as DNA, the CDR3 is TGTGCCAGCAGTTTAAACGGGAGGGCCTCCGAGCAGTACGTC. This encodes CASSLNGRASEQYV.

V gene TRBV6-5 combines with J gene TRBJ2-7; 8 nucleotides agree with TRBD2. Germline trimming cut 0 bases from V and 3 bases from J; bases unmatched to any gene: 4. This CDR3 has 15 amino acids. Germline V lookup: CDR1 MNHEY, CDR2 SVGAGI. The CDR3: CASSYSPGGVYEQYF. As DNA, the CDR3 is TGTGCCAGCAGTTACTCTCCGGGAGGGGTCTACGAGCAGTACTTC.

The genes are TRBV5-1 and TRBJ1-1; weak D call: TRBD1 (6 bases). CDR3 length: 14 residues. The ends were cut back, 6 bases at V and 0 bases at J, with 12 bases in the middle. CDR1 is SGHRS and CDR2 is YFSETQ in the germline V gene. CDR3 DNA: TGCGCCAGCACACAGGGACGGATGAACACTGAAGCTTTCTTT. Its protein is CASTQGRMNTEAFF.

The rearrangement links TRBV5-1 to TRBJ2-6; 7 bases fit TRBD1. This CDR3 has 16 residues. Germline V CDR1 and CDR2: SGHRS, YFSETQ. After removal of 4 bases from V and 0 bases from J, the junction contained 4 bases not matched to a gene. The CDR3 sequence: CASSTQGSSGANVLTF. The CDR3 DNA follows: TGCGCCAGCAGCACACAGGGGAGCTCTGGGGCCAACGTCCTGACTTTC.

V is TRBV6-1 and J is TRBJ2-1; D not certain. The CDR3 runs to 17 residues. V lost 4 bases and J 4 bases, leaving 20 bases between the germline ends. Looked up from germline, CDR1 is MNHNS and CDR2 is SASEGT. For the CDR3, the DNA is TGTGCCAGCAGTGGTCTAGTCGAGGAGACGAAATACAATGAGCAGTTCTTC. Its protein product is CASSGLVEETKYNEQFF.

The CDR3 loop is CASSYQGIYEQYV. The DNA of the CDR3 is TGTGCCAGCAGTTACCAGGGAATTTACGAGCAGTACGTC. The chain has TRBV6-7 and TRBJ2-7; possible D gene TRBD1, 5 bases. TRBV6-7 is classed as an ORF, of uncertain function. Trimming removed 2 bases from V and 4 bases from J, with 9 bases in between. CDR3 length: 13 amino acids.

The gene calls are TRBV7-3 and TRBJ2-3; a weak D match, TRBD2 (6 bases). The V gene lost 5 bases and the J gene lost 2 bases, with 14 bases spanning the gap. Germline CDR1 is SGHTA and CDR2 is FQGTGA. This CDR3 comprises 15 residues. In DNA, the CDR3 is TGTGCCAGCAGCCCGGGACTTCTAAACACAGATACGCAGTATTTT. As protein: CASSPGLLNTDTQYF.

The rearrangement links TRBV5-1 to TRBJ2-5; 8 bases map to TRBD1. The trim removed 4 bases at V and 3 bases at J, leaving 8 bases unmatched. The V gene's germline CDR1 is SGHRS and CDR2 YFSETQ. This CDR3 has 15 residues. The CDR3 loop reads CASSGPGTGEETQYF. CDR3 sequence (DNA): TGCGCCAGCAGCGGACCAGGGACAGGCGAAGAGACCCAGTACTTC.

This chain joins TRBV10-3 and TRBJ2-1; TRBD2 agrees at 7 bases. Germline CDR1 is ENHRY and CDR2 is SYGVKD. J gave up 6 bases and V 8 bases, and 10 bases lay outside the gene matches. CDR3 length equals 14 residues. The CDR3: CAIGMGGDLNEQFF. CDR3 nucleotide sequence: TGTGCCATCGGGATGGGAGGGGACCTCAATGAGCAGTTCTTC.

The chain uses TRBV7-3 and TRBJ2-5; the match to TRBD2 covers 7 bases. This CDR3 has 13 residues. With 2 bases clipped from V and 4 bases from J, the junction kept 1 base outside the gene matches. Germline V gene sequence: CDR1 SGHTA, CDR2 FQGTGA. CDR3 bases: TGTGCCAGCAGCTTAGGGGGGGGAGAGACCCAGTACTTC. Translating gives CASSLGGGETQYF.

The chain uses TRBV6-1 and TRBJ1-1; a weak D match, TRBD1 (6 bases). The CDR3 is 14 residues long. Germline CDR1 MNHNS, CDR2 SASEGT. V lost 6 bases and J lost 1, with 12 bases in between. CDR3 DNA: TGTGCCAGCAGAGCCGGGACACCGAACACTGAAGCTTTCTTT. This encodes CASRAGTPNTEAFF.

Only a few counts were recorded for this clone. This sequence joins TRBV14 and TRBJ2-3, with 7 bases fitting TRBD2. This CDR3 spans 15 amino acids. Germline trimming cut 2 bases from V and 0 bases from J; bases unmatched to any gene: 2. Germline assignment: CDR1 SGHDN and CDR2 FVKESK. The CDR3 loop reads CASSQYSGSTDTQYF. CDR3 DNA sequence: TGTGCCAGCAGCCAATATAGCGGGAGCACAGATACGCAGTATTTT.